The 16 T cell receptor beta chains in this list originate from one sample, sequenced in a study of cytomegalovirus exposure and HLA in healthy donors. Measured with immunoSEQ multiplex PCR; TCRdb has only the in-frame clones, and not every one. The data contain 150,000 to 200,000 clones, around 90% of them singletons. Material for sequencing was PBMCs. These receptor sequences come from a woman under 30 in good health and CMV-seropositive.

The chain joins TRBV25-1 to TRBJ1-4; D might be TRBD1 (6 bases). Germline values: CDR1 MGHDK, CDR2 SYGVNS. The CDR3 runs 13 residues. Trimming shortened V by 7 bases and J by 5 bases, and 11 bases separated the two germline ends. The DNA of the CDR3 is TGTGCCAGCACCAGGGGTCTGAATGAAAAACTGTTTTTT. It specifies CASTRGLNEKLFF.

This chain uses TRBV4-2 with TRBJ1-1; D unresolved. CDR1 is LGHNA and CDR2 is YNFKEQ in the germline V gene. V lost 1 base, J lost 1 base, and 7 bases lay in between. This CDR3 is 14 amino acids long. The CDR3 protein is CASSQGGQNTEAFF. As DNA, the CDR3 is TGTGCCAGCAGCCAAGGCGGGCAGAACACTGAAGCTTTCTTT.

The genes are TRBV19 and TRBJ2-7, with 7 bases identical to TRBD2. Germline lookup yields CDR1 LNHDA and CDR2 SQIVND (reference sequence). CDR3 length: 13 amino acids. After removal of 6 bases from V and 5 bases from J, the junction contained 7 bases not matched to a gene. CDR3 amino acids: CASRSGVKHEQYF. The CDR3 nucleotides read TGTGCCAGTAGAAGCGGGGTAAAGCACGAGCAGTACTTC.

The chain employs TRBV2 and TRBJ2-5; 10 bases align to TRBD1. V shed 6 bases, J shed 1 base, and the junction held 8 bases outside the gene matches. The germline CDR1 and CDR2 sequences are SNHLY and FYNNEI. This CDR3 comprises 16 residues. The CDR3 spells CASSYWTGGLQETQYF. The CDR3 DNA reads as TGTGCCAGCAGCTACTGGACAGGGGGTCTCCAAGAGACCCAGTACTTC.

V usage is TRBV27 and J usage is TRBJ2-7; D gene unclear. The germline V gene has CDR1 MNHEY and CDR2 SMNVEV (reference sequence). Trimming removed 7 bases from V and 6 bases from J, with 7 bases in between. The CDR3 covers 10 residues. The CDR3 is CASTPCEQYF. CDR3 nucleotide sequence: TGTGCCAGCACCCCATGCGAGCAGTACTTC.

This clone appeared once. V and J are TRBV10-3 and TRBJ2-5; tentative D call: TRBD2 (6 bases). In germline, CDR1 is ENHRY, CDR2 SYGVKD. The CDR3 runs to 14 residues. Trimming removed 8 bases at V and 1 base at J, with 14 bases between. The CDR3 DNA is TGTGCCATCGGAGGGAGCGGAACCCAAGAGACCCAGTACTTC. Translated, it gives CAIGGSGTQETQYF.

The rearrangement uses TRBV7-9 and TRBJ1-3; 8 nucleotides match TRBD1. V lost 3 bases and J lost 7; bases outside the gene matches: 8. CDR3 size: 15 residues. The germline V gene has CDR1 SEHNR and CDR2 FQNEAQ (reference sequence). In DNA, the CDR3 is TGTGCCAGCAGCTTGGATGGCAGGGGGCAGAACACCATATATTTT. Translated: CASSLDGRGQNTIYF.

The chain employs TRBV9 and TRBJ2-3, with TRBD2 as a possible D gene (5 bases). Germline V gives CDR1 SGDLS, CDR2 YYNGEE. The CDR3 extends over 16 amino acids. The V and J ends lost 3 bases and 0 bases respectively, with 14 bases between them. The CDR3 loop is CASSAEDSPSTDTQYF. DNA for the CDR3: TGTGCCAGCAGCGCGGAGGACTCGCCCAGCACAGATACGCAGTATTTT.

J is TRBJ2-1 and V is TRBV6-5; possible D gene TRBD2, 5 bases. This CDR3 spans 12 amino acids. The germline V gene has CDR1 MNHEY and CDR2 SVGAGI. V lost 4 bases and J 8 bases, leaving 9 bases between the germline ends. CDR3 DNA sequence: TGTGCCAGCAGTTCTTCCGGGGATGAGCAGTTCTTC. Its translation is CASSSSGDEQFF.

V and J are TRBV29-1 and TRBJ1-2, with D unresolved. The CDR3 has 11 amino acids. Trimming shortened V by 3 bases and J by 4 bases, and 6 bases separated the two germline ends. Germline-derived CDR1 and CDR2 are SQVTM and ANQGSEA. The CDR3 spells CSVEEGYGYTF. CDR3 DNA sequence: TGCAGCGTTGAGGAGGGCTATGGCTACACCTTC.

This chain links TRBV2 with TRBJ2-2; D is unclear. Germline V lookup: CDR1 SNHLY, CDR2 FYNNEI. The CDR3 sequence is 15 residues long. Trimming removed 10 bases at V and 3 bases at J, with 18 bases between. The DNA of the CDR3 is TGTGCCATCCGGGTCAGCCTCGACTACACCGGGGAGCTGTTTTTT. This translates into CAIRVSLDYTGELFF. Based on the CDR3 plus reference TRBV2 and TRBJ2-2, the full variable domain is EPEVTQTPSHQVTQMGQEVILRCVPISNHLYFYWYRQILGQKVEFLVSFYNNEISEKSEIFDDQFSVERPDGSNFTLKIRSTKLEDSAMYFCAIRVSLDYTGELFFGEGSRLTVL.

The chain is built from TRBV10-3 and TRBJ1-1; 11 nucleotides align to TRBD1. Germline CDR1 reads ENHRY; CDR2 reads SYGVKD. The CDR3 has 15 amino acids. V gave up 4 bases and J gave up 4 bases; unmatched junction bases: 5. The CDR3 nucleotides are TGTGCCATCAGTGCCGGACAGGGGGCGCCCACTGAAGCTTTCTTT. Encoded protein: CAISAGQGAPTEAFF.

The rearrangement uses TRBV18 and TRBJ2-3; D remains ambiguous. The CDR3 covers 14 residues. Germline CDR1 KGHSH, CDR2 LQKENI. Trimming left V 2 bases short and J 0 bases short, with 6 bases between. The CDR3 DNA follows: TGTGCCAGCTCACCAGGGCTAAGCACAGATACGCAGTATTTT. It is translated as CASSPGLSTDTQYF.

The genes are TRBV6-1 and TRBJ1-5, with TRBD1 as a possible D gene (6 bases). Germline V gene lookup returns CDR1 MNHNS and CDR2 SASEGT. The CDR3 is 14 amino acids. V lost 6 bases and J 3 bases, leaving 12 bases between the germline ends. The CDR3 nucleotides are TGTGCCAGCAGCCTGATGGGGGCCAATCAGCCCCAGCATTTT. Its translation is CASSLMGANQPQHF.

The rearrangement links TRBV6-5 to TRBJ1-2; 10 positions agree with TRBD1. The CDR3 sequence is 16 residues long. Germline V gene lookup returns CDR1 MNHEY and CDR2 SVGAGI. V lost 2 bases, J lost 4 bases, and 7 bases stayed unmatched. The CDR3 bases are TGTGCCAGCAGTTACGGGACAGGGGAGGGGGTCTATGGCTACACCTTC. Encoded protein: CASSYGTGEGVYGYTF.

This chain links TRBV7-2 with TRBJ2-5; TRBD2 matches at 11 bases. The germline gives CDR1 SGHTA, CDR2 FQGNSA. V lost 2 bases and J lost 5; bases outside the gene matches: 13. The CDR3 loop spans 18 amino acids. CDR3 loop: CASSLHRLAGGVGETQYF. The CDR3, as DNA: TGTGCCAGCAGCTTACATCGGCTAGCGGGAGGTGTGGGGGAGACCCAGTACTTC.